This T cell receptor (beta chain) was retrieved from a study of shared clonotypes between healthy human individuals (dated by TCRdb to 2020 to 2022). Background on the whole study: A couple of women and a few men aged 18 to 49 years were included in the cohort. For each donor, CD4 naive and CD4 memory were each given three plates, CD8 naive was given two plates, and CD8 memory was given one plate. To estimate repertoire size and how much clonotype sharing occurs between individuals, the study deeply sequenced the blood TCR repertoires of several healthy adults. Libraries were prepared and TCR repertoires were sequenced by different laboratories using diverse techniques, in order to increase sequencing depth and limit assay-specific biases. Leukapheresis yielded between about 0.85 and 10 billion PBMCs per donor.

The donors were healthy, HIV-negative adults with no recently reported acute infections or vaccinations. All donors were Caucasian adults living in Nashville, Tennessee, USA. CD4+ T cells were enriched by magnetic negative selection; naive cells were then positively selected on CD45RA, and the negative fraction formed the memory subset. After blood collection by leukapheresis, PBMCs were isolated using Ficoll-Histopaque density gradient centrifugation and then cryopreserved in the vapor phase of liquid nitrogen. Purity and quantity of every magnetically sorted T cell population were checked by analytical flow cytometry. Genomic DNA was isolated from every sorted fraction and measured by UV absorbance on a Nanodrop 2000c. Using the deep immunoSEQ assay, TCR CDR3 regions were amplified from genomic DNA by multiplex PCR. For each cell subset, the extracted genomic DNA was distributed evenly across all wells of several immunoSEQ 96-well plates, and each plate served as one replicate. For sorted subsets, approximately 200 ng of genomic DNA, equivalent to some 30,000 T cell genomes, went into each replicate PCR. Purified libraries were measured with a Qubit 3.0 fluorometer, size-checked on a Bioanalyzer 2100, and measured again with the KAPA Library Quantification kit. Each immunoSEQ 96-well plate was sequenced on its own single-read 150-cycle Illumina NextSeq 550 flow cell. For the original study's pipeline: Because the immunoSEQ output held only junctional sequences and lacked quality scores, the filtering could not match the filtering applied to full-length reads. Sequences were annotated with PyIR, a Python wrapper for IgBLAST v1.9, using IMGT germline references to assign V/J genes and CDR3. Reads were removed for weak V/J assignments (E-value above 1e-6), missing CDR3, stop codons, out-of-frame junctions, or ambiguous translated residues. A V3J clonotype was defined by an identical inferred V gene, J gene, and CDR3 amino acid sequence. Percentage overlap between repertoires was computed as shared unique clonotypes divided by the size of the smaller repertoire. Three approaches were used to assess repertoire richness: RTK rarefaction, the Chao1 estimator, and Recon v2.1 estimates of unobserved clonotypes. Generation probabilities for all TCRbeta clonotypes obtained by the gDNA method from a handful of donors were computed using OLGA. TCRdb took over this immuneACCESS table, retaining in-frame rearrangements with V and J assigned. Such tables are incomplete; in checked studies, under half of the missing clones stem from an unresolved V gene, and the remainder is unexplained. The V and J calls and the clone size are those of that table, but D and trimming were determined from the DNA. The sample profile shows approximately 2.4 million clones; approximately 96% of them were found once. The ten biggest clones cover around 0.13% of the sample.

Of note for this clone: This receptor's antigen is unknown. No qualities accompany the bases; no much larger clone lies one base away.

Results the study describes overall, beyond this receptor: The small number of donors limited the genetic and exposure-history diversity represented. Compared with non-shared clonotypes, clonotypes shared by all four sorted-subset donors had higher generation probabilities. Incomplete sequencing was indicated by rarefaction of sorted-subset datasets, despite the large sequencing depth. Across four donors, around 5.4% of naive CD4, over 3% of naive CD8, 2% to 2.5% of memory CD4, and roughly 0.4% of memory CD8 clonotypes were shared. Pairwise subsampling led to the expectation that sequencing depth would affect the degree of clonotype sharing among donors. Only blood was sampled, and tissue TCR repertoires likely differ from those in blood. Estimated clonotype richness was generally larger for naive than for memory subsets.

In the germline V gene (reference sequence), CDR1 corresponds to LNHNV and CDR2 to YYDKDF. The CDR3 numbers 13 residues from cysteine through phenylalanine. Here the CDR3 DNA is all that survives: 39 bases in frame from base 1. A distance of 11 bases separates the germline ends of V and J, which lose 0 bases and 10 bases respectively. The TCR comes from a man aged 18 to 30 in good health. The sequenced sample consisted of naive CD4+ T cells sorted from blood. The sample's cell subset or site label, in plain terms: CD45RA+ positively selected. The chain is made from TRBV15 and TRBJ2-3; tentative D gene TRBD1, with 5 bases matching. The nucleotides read TGTGCCACCAGCAGAGATCGGACACGTGCGCAGTATTTT. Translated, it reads CATSRDRTRAQYF.